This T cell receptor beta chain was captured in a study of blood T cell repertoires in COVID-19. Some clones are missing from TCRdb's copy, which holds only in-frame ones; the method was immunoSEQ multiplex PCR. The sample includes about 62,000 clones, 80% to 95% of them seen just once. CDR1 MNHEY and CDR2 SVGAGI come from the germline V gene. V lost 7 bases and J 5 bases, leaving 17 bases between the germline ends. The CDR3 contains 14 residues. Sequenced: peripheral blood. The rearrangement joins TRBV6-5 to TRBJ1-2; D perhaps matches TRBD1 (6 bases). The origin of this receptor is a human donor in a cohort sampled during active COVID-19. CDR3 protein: CASNPGQFYYGYTF. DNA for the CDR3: TGTGCCAGCAACCCCGGACAGTTTTATTATGGCTACACCTTC.